Presented here are 5 T cell receptor beta chains from one specimen sequenced in a study of shared clonotypes between healthy human individuals. Profiling relied on immunoSEQ multiplex PCR, and the TCRdb table lists in-frame clones only, not all of them. The profile shows some 1.5 million clones, roughly 96% of them singletons. Sequencing was performed on naive CD4+ T cells sorted from blood. Subset: CD45RA+ positively selected. The source is a man aged 25-45 years in good health.

J is TRBJ2-7 and V is TRBV7-2, with TRBD2 as a possible D gene (5 bases). The V end was cut by 5 bases, the J end by 3 bases, with 17 bases between. The CDR3 consists of 15 residues. CDR1 SGHTA and CDR2 FQGNSA come from the germline V gene. DNA for the CDR3: TGTGCCAGCAGCCAGAGTCTAGCCCAGGACTACGAGCAGTACTTC. It yields the protein CASSQSLAQDYEQYF.

The chain links TRBV5-6 to TRBJ1-1; D uncertain. The ends were cut back, 4 bases at V and 3 bases at J, with 10 bases in the middle. Germline CDR1 reads SGHDT; CDR2 reads YYEEEE. This CDR3 is built from 13 residues. In DNA, the CDR3 is TGTGCCAGCAGCAACCGGGCCTACACTGAAGCTTTCTTT. Translated: CASSNRAYTEAFF.

This chain uses TRBV7-2 with TRBJ2-7, with 9 bases matching TRBD1. The V gene's germline CDR1 is SGHTA and CDR2 FQGNSA. The CDR3 runs to 14 residues. With 7 bases clipped from V and 4 bases from J, the junction kept 8 bases outside the gene matches. Here the CDR3 reads CASTLDRGDYEQYF. The CDR3 region has the DNA TGTGCCAGCACCCTGGACAGGGGCGATTACGAGCAGTACTTC.

This chain joins TRBV6-1 and TRBJ1-5; 10 nucleotides line up with TRBD1. This CDR3 region has 13 residues. Per germline, CDR1 MNHNS and CDR2 SASEGT. Trimming removed 4 bases from V and 7 bases from J; junction bases left unmatched: 1. In DNA, the CDR3 is TGTGCCAGCAGTGGGGACAGGGGACAGCCCCAGCATTTT. Protein product: CASSGDRGQPQHF.

The V gene is TRBV9, the J gene TRBJ2-7; the D is unclear. V was trimmed by 0 bases and J by 2 bases, leaving 12 bases between them. Per germline, CDR1 SGDLS and CDR2 YYNGEE. The CDR3 consists of 15 residues. CDR3 in amino acids: CASSVEPGTTYEQYF. As DNA, the CDR3 is TGTGCCAGCAGCGTAGAGCCGGGCACCACCTACGAGCAGTACTTC.